The following is a TCR beta chain sequence with its context. This record belongs to a study of blood T cell repertoires in COVID-19. Study details: Italy, Spain and the United States were the sources of the convalescent and acute COVID-19 samples. PBMCs, B-cell-depleted T cells, or T cells provided the cDNA or gDNA that made up the material.

The table came from immunoSEQ multiplex PCR; TCRdb's copy has only in-frame clones and leaves some out. The sample has 540,000 or so clones; approximately 91% are singletons. With V trimmed by 6 bases and J by 7 bases, 7 bases remained unmatched. This CDR3 has 14 amino acids. CDR1 is LNHDA and CDR2 is SQIVND in the germline V gene (reference sequence). The sequenced material came from peripheral blood. This clonotype originated in a woman aged 45-60 years with COVID-19, enrolled during active disease. The chain employs TRBV19 and TRBJ2-1; 9 bases line up with TRBD1. The chain's CDR3 is CASSPGQGGNEQFF. Here the CDR3 DNA reads TGTGCCAGTAGCCCGGGACAGGGAGGGAATGAGCAGTTCTTC.